Given below is one TCR beta chain in context. The specificity of this receptor is unknown. No much larger clonotype is one base removed from it; base qualities were not supplied. Taken from the germline V gene, the CDR1 and CDR2 loops are SGDLS and YYNGEE. Cut back by 4 bases and 0 bases, the V and J ends lie 11 bases apart. Counted from cysteine to phenylalanine, this CDR3 has 14 amino acids. Only CDR3 DNA remains: 42 bases, in frame from the first base. The ophthalmopathy patients had moderately to severely active disease, with a Clinical Activity Score of 3 or higher, a NOSPECS grade of 4 or higher, and a disease duration of less than 3 months. Patients were excluded if they had other autoimmune diseases, uncontrolled infections, pregnancy or lactation. Diagnosis relied on clinical symptoms, serum thyroxine, TRAb, thyroid ultrasound and orbital computed tomography. Ficoll-Paque density gradient centrifugation was used to isolate PBMCs from 9.5 to 10 ml of fresh peripheral blood. Total RNA was extracted with Trizol reagent and quality-checked on an Agilent 2100 Bioanalyzer.

This sample was included in a study of Graves' ophthalmopathy and Graves' hyperthyroidism listed by TCRdb under 2018. A note on the overall study: Peripheral blood samples were taken at the time of initial diagnosis, before any treatment was given. To tell Graves' ophthalmopathy apart from Graves' hyperthyroidism, and to predict which patients would progress to ophthalmopathy, the study relied on TCR beta repertoire signatures. In total, some 140 blood samples were TCR-sequenced: some 43 ophthalmopathy, about 75 hyperthyroidism and about 17 hyperthyroidism-to-ophthalmopathy patients. To explore V-J signatures that separate ophthalmopathy from hyperthyroidism, a discovery set of about a hundred patients was enrolled, consisting of roughly 45 with ophthalmopathy and about 60 with stable hyperthyroidism. The independent validation cohort included some 19 hyperthyroidism patients plus 17 patients who later progressed from hyperthyroidism to ophthalmopathy. In about six hyperthyroidism patients, the T-cell repertoire of thyroid tissue was compared with the T-cell repertoire of blood. After sampling, hyperthyroidism patients received methimazole starting at 30 mg daily, and ophthalmopathy patients received high-dose intravenous methylprednisolone. What the work shows at the level of the full study, not this receptor alone: Among expanded thyroid clonotypes with frequency above 0.001, most also showed up in blood, which suggests that blood repertoires may reflect the thyroid immune response. In validation, the model predicted ophthalmopathy progression with about 71% sensitivity and roughly 72% specificity; 12 predicted patients were CT-confirmed with GO in a median of approximately six months. No statistical method was used to predetermine the sample size, and group allocation was not hidden from the investigators. In cross-validation, the 13-signature model distinguished ophthalmopathy from stable hyperthyroidism with 85% to 90% sensitivity and about 81% specificity, and in the test set the corresponding values were around 80% and 75%.

TCR beta CDR3 regions were amplified from RNA transcripts for repertoire sequencing. The first round was an RT-PCR using HTBI primers with the Qiagen OneStep RT-PCR kit, and this first round was followed by a second-round multiplex PCR, then size selection and purification. Libraries were sequenced paired-end with 100 bp reads on an Illumina HiSeq2000. The published analysis was carried out like this. SOAPnuke was used to process the reads, throwing out any read that had adapters, had uncalled bases, had a mean Phred below 15, or lacked an exact constant-primer or identifier match. High-quality paired reads were merged with COPE v1.2.5. Unique nucleotide sequences were defined as clonotypes and aligned to IMGT TRB V, D and J references using MiTCR v1.1. Only V-J combinations with frequency above 0.0001 were analysed, covering around 99% of repertoires. For each V-J combination, a TCR clonal expansion and chaos score was defined as F50 clonal expansion divided by the chaos observed in the TCRdist matrix. Welch's t-statistics and random forest were used to reduce features to 13 V-J combinations, which were fed into a naive Bayes classifier. The Morisita-Horn index was used to measure how similar the thyroid and blood repertoires were. In-frame beta chains were kept once TCRdb had trimmed the public reads at Q25 with fastp and called clones with MiXCR. Identical CDR3 proteins give one entry, which carries the most common genes and DNA. These V and J calls rely on TCRdb rather than the paper's analysis. This sample gives some 240,000 distinct CDR3 sequences in total; 45% to 55% of them show up just once. The top ten clonotypes cover over 40% of the sample.

The chain employs TRBV9 and TRBJ2-7; the D region possibly corresponds to TRBD1 (6 bases align). Sequences were obtained from peripheral blood. This TCR was sampled from an adult man with Graves' ophthalmopathy. The DNA is as follows: TGTGCCAGCAGCCCGGGGACACGCTCCTACGAGCAGTACTTC. It codes for CASSPGTRSYEQYF.